This record covers a single TCR beta chain. In the source study's methods: Nucleated cell number was recorded as an estimate derived from reference gene primer amplification. The table came from immunoSEQ multiplex PCR; TCRdb's copy has only in-frame clones and leaves some out. The V and J calls and the clone size are those of that table, but D and trimming were determined from the DNA. The data show 200,000 to 250,000 clones, with around nine tenths seen just once and around 2.9% held by the top ten. CDR3 length: 18 residues. The germline CDR1 and CDR2 sequences are GTSNPN and SVGIG (reference sequence). The sample comes from a study of blood T cell repertoires in COVID-19. As for the study in general: The study drew acute and convalescent COVID-19 samples from the United States, Italy and Spain. PBMCs, B-cell-depleted T cells, or T cells provided the cDNA or gDNA that made up the material.

This receptor was taken from a woman aged 55-70 years with acute or convalescent COVID-19. The specimen sequenced was peripheral blood. The rearrangement uses TRBV30 and TRBJ2-1; 7 bases agree with TRBD2. The chain's CDR3 is CVLEFADGQRDSYNEQFF. CDR3 sequence (DNA): TGTGTCCTGGAGTTTGCGGATGGTCAGCGGGACTCCTACAATGAGCAGTTCTTC.